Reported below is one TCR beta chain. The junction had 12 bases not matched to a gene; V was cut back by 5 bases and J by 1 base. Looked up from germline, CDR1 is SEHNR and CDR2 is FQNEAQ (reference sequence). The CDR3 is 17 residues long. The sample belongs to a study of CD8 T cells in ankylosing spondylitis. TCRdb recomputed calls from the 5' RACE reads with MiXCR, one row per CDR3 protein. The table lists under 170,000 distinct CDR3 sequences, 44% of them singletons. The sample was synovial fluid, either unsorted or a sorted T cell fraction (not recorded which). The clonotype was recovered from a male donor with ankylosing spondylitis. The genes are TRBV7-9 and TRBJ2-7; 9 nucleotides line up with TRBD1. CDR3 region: CASSRTQGTGQSYEQYF. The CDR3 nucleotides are TGTGCCAGCAGCCGAACACAAGGGACAGGGCAATCCTACGAGCAGTACTTC.